This T cell receptor beta chain was sequenced in a study of regulatory dendritic cells for organ transplantation. Overall study context: Dendritic cell cultures received LPS on day 6.

CFSE-labeled sorted T cells met regulatory or mature dendritic cells for four to five days. Study-wide results and limits: Naive CD4+ and CD8+ repertoires were highly diverse; memory CD8+ was most oligoclonal.

Only in-frame clones appear in the TCRdb table, and some are missing; sequencing was by immunoSEQ multiplex PCR. The sample includes under 15,000 clones, 74% of them seen just once. A word on this clone: Its matching antigen is unknown.

The CDR3 totals 17 residues. Trimming pared 1 base from V and 4 bases from J, leaving 17 bases between. Germline assignment: CDR1 MGHRA and CDR2 YSYEKL. The sequencing input was naive CD4+ T cells from blood cultured with regulatory dendritic cells. As for subset: CD45RA+ naive T cells. V usage is TRBV4-1 and J usage is TRBJ1-5; D gene uncertain. The clonotype was recovered from a human donor in good health. CDR3 in DNA: TGCGCCAGCAGCCAAGCTAAGGGAGGGTTTATGAATCAGCCCCAGCATTTT. Encoded protein: CASSQAKGGFMNQPQHF.